These 24 T cell receptor beta chains were sequenced from one sample in a study of blood T cell repertoires in COVID-19. Method: immunoSEQ multiplex PCR; TCRdb's copy keeps in-frame clones and lacks some. The sample lists about 180,000 clones, around 86% occurring once. The sequencing input was PBMCs or T cells enriched from blood (not recorded which). These TCRs come from a woman aged 25 to 45 who had recovered from COVID-19.

J is TRBJ2-5 and V is TRBV11-2; 14 bases map to TRBD2. V gave up 4 bases and J gave up 7 bases; unmatched junction bases: 8. This CDR3 spans 16 amino acids. Germline V CDR1 and CDR2: SGHAT, FQNNGV. The CDR3 loop is CASSSTSGRASVTQYF. CDR3 DNA: TGTGCCAGCAGCTCGACTAGCGGGAGGGCTTCAGTGACCCAGTACTTC.

V gene TRBV7-9 combines with J gene TRBJ1-5, with D possibly TRBD1 on 5 matching bases. There are 12 residues in the CDR3. The V gene's germline CDR1 is SEHNR and CDR2 FQNEAQ (reference sequence). Trimming took off 5 bases at V and 7 bases at J, with 9 bases between the two ends. The CDR3 reads CASSDSGQPQHF. CDR3 nucleotides: TGTGCCAGCAGCGACAGCGGGCAGCCCCAGCATTTT.

This clone was seen once. The DNA for the CDR3 is TGCAGCGTGGGGACTAGCGAAATCAATGAGCAGTTCTTC. It codes for CSVGTSEINEQFF. This chain connects TRBV29-1 to TRBJ2-1; 10 positions match TRBD2. From germline, CDR1 is SQVTM and CDR2 ANQGSEA. The CDR3 spans 13 residues. Trimming removed 6 bases from V and 6 bases from J; junction bases left unmatched: 5.

This clone was picked up one time. This chain joins TRBV6-1 and TRBJ2-2; TRBD2 matches 7 bases. The V gene end was trimmed by 4 bases and the J gene end by 2 bases; junction bases not matched to a gene: 7. The CDR3 is made up of 16 amino acids. Per germline, CDR1 MNHNS and CDR2 SASEGT. CDR3 protein: CASSVGLDLNTGELFF. CDR3 in DNA: TGTGCCAGCAGTGTCGGACTAGACCTTAACACCGGGGAGCTGTTTTTT.

This chain connects TRBV3-1 (or the pseudogene TRBV3-2) to TRBJ1-2; D might be TRBD1 (5 bases). V gave up 3 bases and J gave up 13 bases, with 24 bases separating them. The CDR3 is 15 amino acids. The V gene's germline CDR1 is LGHDT and CDR2 YNNKEL (reference sequence). CDR3 residues: CASSQNGQTSTGSTF. CDR3 sequence (DNA): TGTGCCAGCAGCCAGAATGGTCAGACCTCCACAGGAAGCACCTTC.

The V and J genes are TRBV29-1 and TRBJ2-7; 12 bases are shared with TRBD2. Germline V gives CDR1 SQVTM, CDR2 ANQGSEA. V lost 5 bases, J lost 1 base, and 3 bases stayed unmatched. The length of the CDR3 is 14 residues. CDR3 in DNA: TGCAGCGTTATACTAGCGGGAGGTTCCTACGAGCAGTACTTC. Encoded protein: CSVILAGGSYEQYF.

J is TRBJ2-1 and V is TRBV4-2; 7 positions agree with TRBD1. This CDR3 spans 16 amino acids. Germline V gene data show CDR1 as LGHNA and CDR2 as YNFKEQ. V was clipped by 9 bases and J by 6 bases; unmatched bases: 17. The CDR3 here is CASFRLWDSHPNEQFF. The CDR3 DNA sequence: TGTGCCAGTTTTCGACTTTGGGACAGTCATCCCAATGAGCAGTTCTTC.

The chain links TRBV7-8 to TRBJ2-2, with 9 bases matching TRBD2. This CDR3 is built from 17 residues. The junction had 11 bases not matched to a gene; V was cut back by 5 bases and J by 4 bases. Germline values: CDR1 SGHVS, CDR2 FQNEAQ. CDR3 nucleotide sequence: TGTGCCAGCAGCCCAGACCGGACTAGCGCATTCACCGGGGAGCTGTTTTTT. Its translation is CASSPDRTSAFTGELFF.

The genes are TRBV28 and TRBJ2-1, with TRBD2 as a possible D gene (6 bases). The CDR3 has 13 residues. In germline, CDR1 is MDHEN, CDR2 SYDVKM. V was shortened by 6 bases and J by 7 bases, with 13 bases between the two germline ends. CDR3 nucleotides: TGTGCCAGCAGCCAGGCCGCGGGGAATGAGCAGTTCTTC. It specifies CASSQAAGNEQFF.

This CDR3 reads CASSLQTSGRALYEQYF. The DNA for the CDR3 is TGTGCCAGCAGTTTACAGACTAGCGGGAGGGCCCTCTACGAGCAGTACTTC. This chain joins TRBV27 and TRBJ2-7, with 14 bases aligning to TRBD2. The CDR3 contains 17 residues. V lost 2 bases and J lost 3; bases outside the gene matches: 6. From germline, CDR1 is MNHEY and CDR2 SMNVEV (reference sequence).

This chain uses TRBV15 with TRBJ2-3, with 9 bases lining up with TRBD2. Germline CDR1 is LNHNV and CDR2 is YYDKDF (reference sequence). The CDR3 contains 18 residues. The J segment lost 5 bases and the V segment lost 0 bases, leaving 12 bases of the junction unmatched. CDR3 in DNA: TGTGCCACCAGCAGAGAAATAGGGACTAGCTCGTCGGGAGATACGCAGTATTTT. Protein sequence: CATSREIGTSSSGDTQYF.

The chain uses TRBV28 and TRBJ2-7, with 8 bases fitting TRBD1. The CDR3 is 15 amino acids. V lost 5 bases, J lost 3 bases, and 9 bases stayed unmatched. The germline V gene encodes CDR1 MDHEN and CDR2 SYDVKM. The CDR3 protein is CASSPPDRARYEQYF. The CDR3 DNA is TGTGCCAGCAGTCCACCGGACAGGGCCCGCTACGAGCAGTACTTC.

The chain employs TRBV23-1 and TRBJ1-6, with 7 bases lining up with TRBD1. TRBV23-1 is given ORF status, its function remaining uncertain. J lost 9 bases, V lost 6 bases, and 8 bases had no gene match. The CDR3 is 14 residues long. CDR3 in amino acids: CASSIRQGTSPLHF. DNA of the CDR3: TGCGCCAGCAGCATAAGACAGGGAACTTCACCCCTCCACTTT.

Regarding this clone: Other DNA sequences in this specimen translate into the identical CDR3. This chain connects TRBV14 to TRBJ2-1, with 8 bases matching TRBD2. The V segment lost 3 bases and the J segment 5 bases; nucleotides outside the gene matches: 6. Germline assignment: CDR1 SGHDN and CDR2 FVKESK. The CDR3 loop spans 15 amino acids. This CDR3 reads CASSQGLGRNNEQFF. DNA of the CDR3: TGTGCCAGCAGCCAGGGACTAGGAAGGAACAATGAGCAGTTCTTC.

This chain uses TRBV6-1 with TRBJ1-3; a possible D gene is TRBD1 (6 bases). The CDR3 loop spans 16 amino acids. CDR1 is MNHNS, CDR2 SASEGT, per germline. Trimming removed 4 bases at V and 0 bases at J, with 13 bases between. This CDR3 is CASSVTGAFSGNTIYF. The CDR3 nucleotides are TGTGCCAGCAGTGTGACAGGAGCCTTCTCTGGAAACACCATATATTTT.

V gene TRBV9 combines with J gene TRBJ2-7, with D maybe TRBD2 (6 bases). Germline CDR1 and CDR2: SGDLS and YYNGEE. The CDR3 totals 13 residues. V shed 3 bases and J shed 3 bases, with 10 bases lying between them. As DNA, the CDR3 is TGTGCCAGCAGCGCCGGCGGGGACTACGAGCAGTACTTC. It yields the protein CASSAGGDYEQYF.

The chain joins TRBV18 to TRBJ2-3, with D perhaps matching TRBD2 (6 bases). The CDR3 has 16 amino acids. Germline loops: CDR1 KGHSH, CDR2 LQKENI. The V end was cut by 0 bases, the J end by 0 bases, with 10 bases between. The CDR3 coding sequence is TGTGCCAGCTCACCACCGGCTAGCGTAAGCACAGATACGCAGTATTTT. It yields the protein CASSPPASVSTDTQYF.

J is TRBJ2-1 and V is TRBV27; the match to TRBD2 covers 12 bases. The CDR3 spans 15 residues. Germline V gene sequence: CDR1 MNHEY, CDR2 SMNVEV (reference sequence). V was pared by 6 bases and J by 5 bases, with 5 bases of the junction left unmatched. The CDR3 is CASSRTSGGNNEQFF. For the CDR3, the DNA is TGTGCCAGCAGCCGCACTAGCGGGGGGAACAATGAGCAGTTCTTC.

The V gene is TRBV3-1 (or the pseudogene TRBV3-2), the J gene TRBJ2-7, with 9 bases matching TRBD2. Germline V gene lookup returns CDR1 LGHDT and CDR2 YNNKEL (reference sequence). The CDR3 extends over 16 amino acids. J lost 6 bases, V lost 0 bases, and 9 bases had no gene match. This CDR3 is CASSQDWREGMGEQYF. The CDR3 DNA is TGTGCCAGCAGCCAAGATTGGCGGGAGGGTATGGGCGAGCAGTACTTC.

The chain employs TRBV20-1 and TRBJ2-3, with 7 bases aligning to TRBD2. Germline V CDR1 and CDR2: DFQATT, SNEGSKA (reference sequence). This CDR3 spans 16 amino acids. The J segment lost 4 bases and the V segment lost 3 bases, leaving 13 bases of the junction unmatched. The CDR3 is CSASAWDLAAADTQYF. CDR3 bases: TGCAGTGCTAGTGCCTGGGACCTAGCGGCCGCAGATACGCAGTATTTT.

This sequence joins TRBV7-9 and TRBJ2-7; 7 bases map to TRBD1. The V gene's germline CDR1 is SEHNR and CDR2 FQNEAQ (reference sequence). V lost 4 bases and J lost 0; bases outside the gene matches: 6. The CDR3 sequence is 15 residues long. In nucleotides, the CDR3 is TGTGCCAGCAGCTCCCACAGGGGAACCTCCTACGAGCAGTACTTC. It is translated as CASSSHRGTSYEQYF.

This chain joins TRBV5-1 and TRBJ1-1, with D hard to call. V lost 4 bases and J 8 bases, leaving 12 bases between the germline ends. The length of the CDR3 is 12 residues. CDR1 and CDR2 from the germline V gene are SGHRS and YFSETQ. CDR3 DNA: TGCGCCAGCAGCCTTGACTCTGGCGAAGCTTTCTTT. It yields the protein CASSLDSGEAFF.

This clone has a count of ten or more. The chain links TRBV3-1 (or the pseudogene TRBV3-2) to TRBJ1-5; D might be TRBD1 (6 bases). This CDR3 region has 14 residues. The ends were cut back, 4 bases at V and 7 bases at J, with 14 bases in the middle. In germline, CDR1 is LGHDT, CDR2 YNNKEL (reference sequence). The CDR3 sequence: CASSLTGWGQPQHF. DNA for the CDR3: TGTGCCAGCAGCCTTACAGGGTGGGGACAGCCCCAGCATTTT.

The V call is TRBV10-3, the J call TRBJ1-1; 11 nucleotides line up with TRBD1. The CDR3 covers 16 residues. CDR1 is ENHRY, CDR2 SYGVKD, per germline. V dropped 5 bases and J dropped 5; count of bases not matched to a gene: 10. CDR3 in DNA: TGTGCCATCAGTCCGCGGACAGGGGGCGCATGGACTGAAGCTTTCTTT. Translating it yields CAISPRTGGAWTEAFF.